The 14 T cell receptor beta chains below were found in one sample sequenced in a study of CD8+ T cells in alopecia areata. Following RNA extraction, reverse transcription yielded cDNA that acted as the sequencing template. Sequencing was performed with immunoSEQ multiplex PCR; in TCRdb, only in-frame clones are kept and a portion is missing. The sample has 120,000 or so clones; around 60% are singletons. Treatment noted: oral pan-JAK inhibitor, 5-10 mg twice daily. The sequenced sample was CD4+ T cells sorted from blood, obtained at week 4, from a patient treated with tofacitinib. The receptor set was obtained from a human donor with alopecia areata.

The rearrangement uses TRBV13 and TRBJ2-7; D unclear. This CDR3 region has 13 residues. The V gene's germline CDR1 is PRHDT and CDR2 FYEKMQ (reference sequence). Trimming removed 2 bases at V and 3 bases at J, with 8 bases between. CDR3 region: CASSLYANYEQYF. The CDR3 DNA reads TGTGCCAGCAGCTTATATGCGAACTACGAGCAGTACTTC.

This chain connects TRBV4-1 to TRBJ1-1; tentative D call: TRBD1 (6 bases). CDR3 length: 14 amino acids. The V and J ends lost 1 base and 4 bases respectively, with 10 bases between them. CDR1 MGHRA and CDR2 YSYEKL come from the germline V gene. The chain's CDR3 is CASSQGTGTTEAFF. CDR3 coding DNA: TGCGCCAGCAGCCAAGGCACAGGGACCACTGAAGCTTTCTTT.

The V gene is TRBV30, the J gene TRBJ1-2; maybe TRBD1 (6 bases). Germline V gene lookup returns CDR1 GTSNPN and CDR2 SVGIG (reference sequence). Trimming stripped 2 bases from V and 2 bases from J, with 12 bases between. The CDR3 has 14 amino acids. In DNA, the CDR3 is TGTGCCTGGAGTAGGGACAAACTAAACTATGGCTACACCTTC. This sequence encodes CAWSRDKLNYGYTF.

In this sample, this clone turned up once. The rearrangement joins TRBV6-1 to TRBJ2-2, with D unresolved. Deletions cut 7 bases from V and 4 bases from J, with 10 bases between. Per germline, CDR1 MNHNS and CDR2 SASEGT. The CDR3 has 13 amino acids. The chain's CDR3 is CASTVSVTGELFF. The CDR3, as DNA: TGTGCCAGCACAGTTTCGGTCACCGGGGAGCTGTTTTTT.

This clone was counted only a few times. J is TRBJ1-1 and V is TRBV10-3, with unresolved D. This CDR3 has 13 residues. In germline, CDR1 is ENHRY, CDR2 SYGVKD. V was trimmed by 5 bases and J by 2 bases, leaving 9 bases between them. For the CDR3, the DNA is TGTGCCATCAGTAAGACCGGTAACACTGAAGCTTTCTTT. Protein product: CAISKTGNTEAFF.

This chain uses TRBV10-3 with TRBJ2-1; TRBD2 might be the D (6 bases). V was shortened by 3 bases and J by 9 bases, with 12 bases between the two germline ends. This CDR3 is built from 13 residues. The germline V gene has CDR1 ENHRY and CDR2 SYGVKD. The CDR3: CAISDRLEAEQFF. CDR3 sequence (DNA): TGTGCCATCAGTGATCGACTAGAGGCTGAGCAGTTCTTC.

This clone was counted between two and nine times. CDR3 in DNA: TGCAGCGTTGGGGTAGCGGGGGTTGGCACAGATACGCAGTATTTT. Its translation: CSVGVAGVGTDTQYF. The J gene is TRBJ2-3, the V gene TRBV29-1; 9 bases fit TRBD2. After removal of 4 bases from V and 1 base from J, the junction contained 6 bases not matched to a gene. This CDR3 has 15 amino acids. Germline V gene sequence: CDR1 SQVTM, CDR2 ANQGSEA.

The chain carries TRBV19 and TRBJ2-7; perhaps TRBD1 as D (6 bases). Germline CDR1 is LNHDA and CDR2 is SQIVND (reference sequence). Deletions cut 5 bases from V and 1 base from J, with 18 bases between. The CDR3 consists of 16 residues. The CDR3 spells CASSPETGKISYEQYF. CDR3 DNA sequence: TGTGCCAGTAGTCCCGAGACAGGAAAGATTTCCTACGAGCAGTACTTC. The full variable domain, completed using reference TRBV19 and TRBJ2-7, is DGGITQSPKYLFRKEGQNVTLSCEQNLNHDAMYWYRQDPGQGLRLIYYSQIVNDFQKGDIAEGYSVSREKKESFPLTVTSAQKNPTAFYLCASSPETGKISYEQYFGPGTRLTVT.

The count of this clone is one. The CDR3 DNA reads as TGTGCCAGCAGTGACTCCTCCGGGACAAGGGCTCGTGGCTACACCTTC. It encodes CASSDSSGTRARGYTF. The gene calls are TRBV6-4 and TRBJ1-2, with D possibly matching TRBD1 (6 bases). The CDR3 is 16 residues long. CDR1 and CDR2 (germline): MRHNA, SNTAGT. The V end lost 0 bases, the J end lost 7 bases, and 18 bases lay between the germline ends.

This clone was seen only a few times. V gene TRBV30 combines with J gene TRBJ2-7; no firm D call. Germline V CDR1 and CDR2: GTSNPN, SVGIG (reference sequence). The CDR3 has 11 amino acids. V lost 3 bases, J lost 3 bases, and 6 bases lay in between. CDR3 sequence: CAWRLYYEQYF. CDR3 DNA: TGTGCCTGGAGGCTTTACTACGAGCAGTACTTC.

The chain links TRBV5-1 to TRBJ1-4; no firm D call. V was shortened by 0 bases and J by 8 bases, with 14 bases between the two germline ends. Germline V gene sequence: CDR1 SGHRS, CDR2 YFSETQ. The CDR3 is 15 amino acids. CDR3 nucleotides: TGCGCCAGCAGCTTGGGTACAACGGCCAGAGAAAAACTGTTTTTT. It yields the protein CASSLGTTAREKLFF.

This clone came up a few times. The chain recombines TRBV19 with TRBJ2-5; 10 bases match TRBD2. CDR1 and CDR2 (germline): LNHDA, SQIVND (reference sequence). The CDR3 has 15 residues. V shed 5 bases, J shed 4 bases, and the junction held 7 bases outside the gene matches. CDR3 nucleotides: TGTGCCAGTAGTCAAGCGGGAGGGCCGCGAGAGACCCAGTACTTC. Translation: CASSQAGGPRETQYF.

The chain combines TRBV7-9 with TRBJ1-1; D gene ambiguous. The CDR3 consists of 13 residues. V lost 1 base and J lost 1, with 4 bases in between. Germline lookup yields CDR1 SEHNR and CDR2 FQNEAQ (reference sequence). This CDR3 reads CASSLESNTEAFF. The CDR3 DNA reads TGTGCCAGCAGCTTAGAATCGAACACTGAAGCTTTCTTT.

This clone was seen repeatedly, ten times or more. The chain combines TRBV28 with TRBJ1-2; 8 positions agree with TRBD1. This CDR3 spans 14 amino acids. The germline CDR1 and CDR2 sequences are MDHEN and SYDVKM. The ends lost 5 bases at V and 0 bases at J; junction bases unmatched: 2. CDR3 bases: TGTGCCAGCAGTAAACAGGGGGCTAACTATGGCTACACCTTC. This encodes CASSKQGANYGYTF.